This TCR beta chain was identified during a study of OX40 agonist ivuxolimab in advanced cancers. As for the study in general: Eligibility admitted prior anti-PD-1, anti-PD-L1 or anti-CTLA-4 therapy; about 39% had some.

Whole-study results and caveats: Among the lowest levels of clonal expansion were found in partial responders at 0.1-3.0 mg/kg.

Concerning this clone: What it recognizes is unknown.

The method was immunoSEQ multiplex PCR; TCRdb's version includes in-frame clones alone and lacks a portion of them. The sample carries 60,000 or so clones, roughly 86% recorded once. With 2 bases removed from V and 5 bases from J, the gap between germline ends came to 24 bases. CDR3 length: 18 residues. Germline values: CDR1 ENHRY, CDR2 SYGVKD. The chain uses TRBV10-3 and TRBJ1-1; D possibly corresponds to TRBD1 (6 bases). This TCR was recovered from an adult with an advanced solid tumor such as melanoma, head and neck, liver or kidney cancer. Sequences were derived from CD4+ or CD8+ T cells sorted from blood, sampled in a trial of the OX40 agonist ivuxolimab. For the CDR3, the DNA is TGTGCCATCAGTGAGATCCCGGGGGGCGCCCCAATAGGGACTGAAGCTTTCTTT. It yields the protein CAISEIPGGAPIGTEAFF.